Listed below are T cell receptor beta chains from one sample, sequenced in a study of cytomegalovirus exposure and HLA in healthy donors. Data came from immunoSEQ multiplex PCR; TCRdb stores just in-frame clones and leaves some out. This sample carries about 170,000 clones, 82% of them seen once, and the ten largest clones take 1.5%. The sample was PBMCs. All receptors derive from a male donor in good health and CMV-seronegative. CDR3s include the opening cysteine and the closing phenylalanine or tryptophan. Fields, in order: J gene, clone size, D gene, V gene, CDR3 DNA, CDR3 protein. A D gene is named only where the DNA matches it firmly. Rows give clone size only sometimes, using once, few, many, or a class for an expanded clone.

TRBJ2-7 - TRBD2 TRBV7-9 TGTGCCAGCAGCTCGGGACTAGCGGGTACCTCCTACGAGCAGTACTTC CASSSGLAGTSYEQYF
TRBJ1-2 - - TRBV6-5 TGTGCCAGCAGTTTACGCAGGGCGAGTGGCTACACCTTC CASSLRRASGYTF
TRBJ2-3 - - TRBV27 TGTGCCAGCAGTCCGACCTATCGAGCGTCCTTCCCAGATACGCAGTATTTT CASSPTYRASFPDTQYF
TRBJ2-7 - TRBD2 TRBV7-9 TGTGCCAGCAGCGCTCAAGGCGGGAGGGCCAACGAGCAGTACTTC CASSAQGGRANEQYF
TRBJ1-5 - - TRBV28 TGTGCCAGCAGGCGACAGGTCAGCAATCAGCCCCAGCATTTT CASRRQVSNQPQHF
TRBJ1-2 - - TRBV5-4 TGTGCCAGCAGCTTGGGTGCAGACTATGGCTACACCTTC CASSLGADYGYTF
TRBJ1-4 - - TRBV9 TGTGCCAGCAGCGTAGCTCCGGTGGCGGGTGAAAAACTGTTTTTT CASSVAPVAGEKLFF
TRBJ1-2 - TRBD1 TRBV6-5 TGTGCCAGCAGTTCCAGACAGGGGACCTATGGCTACACCTTC CASSSRQGTYGYTF
TRBJ1-6 - - TRBV7-9 TGTGCCAGCAGCTCGCCCCGGGTTCAGGGGACAACTAATTCACCCCTCCACTTT CASSSPRVQGTTNSPLHF
TRBJ2-7 - - TRBV27 TGTGCCAGCAGTCTCACAGGGTCACCCTACGAGCAGTACTTC CASSLTGSPYEQYF
TRBJ2-5 - - TRBV7-3 TGTGCCAGCAGCTGGACTTACCAAGAGACCCAGTACTTC CASSWTYQETQYF
TRBJ1-1 - - TRBV6-1 TGTGCCAGCAGTGACTCGGGGGGCTGGGAAGCTTTCTTT CASSDSGGWEAFF
TRBJ2-7 - TRBD2 TRBV28 TGTGCCGCGGGGGACTACGAGCAGTACTTC CAAGDYEQYF
TRBJ2-7 - TRBD2 TRBV28 TGTGCCAGCAGTTTAACCGGGACTAGCGTCTACTACGAGCAGTACTTC CASSLTGTSVYYEQYF
TRBJ1-4 - TRBD1 TRBV7-2 TGTGCCAGCAGCTTATGGGGACAGGGAGGTGAAAAACTGTTTTTT CASSLWGQGGEKLFF
TRBJ2-7 - - TRBV6-5 TGTGCCAGCAGCCCTCAGGGCGACGGGCCCTACGAGCAGTACTTC CASSPQGDGPYEQYF
TRBJ1-2 - - TRBV6-1 TGTGCCAGCACTATGGGGGGGGACTATGGCTACACCTTC CASTMGGDYGYTF
TRBJ2-1 - TRBD1 TRBV28 TGTGCCAGCACCAGACAGGGCGGGAATGAGCAGTTCTTC CASTRQGGNEQFF
TRBJ2-7 - - TRBV19 TGTGCCAGTAGGCCAAAGGACAGAAACTACGAGCAGTACTTC CASRPKDRNYEQYF
TRBJ1-1 - TRBD1 TRBV5-1 TGCGCCAGCAGCTTAGGGACAGTGAACACTGAAGCTTTCTTT CASSLGTVNTEAFF
TRBJ2-1 - - TRBV5-1 TGCGCCAGCAGCTTGGGAGGGGGAGTCTCCAATGAGCAGTTCTTC CASSLGGGVSNEQFF
TRBJ2-6 - TRBD2 TRBV19 TGTGCCAGTAAGGTCGGGGGGTCTGGGGCCAACGTCCTGACTTTC CASKVGGSGANVLTF
TRBJ2-3 - - TRBV28 TGTGCCAGCAGTTTGATGACATACACAGATACGCAGTATTTT CASSLMTYTDTQYF
TRBJ1-1 - - TRBV19 TGTGCCAGTAGTCACGGATCCCGGGGGGTGAACACTGAAGCTTTCTTT CASSHGSRGVNTEAFF
TRBJ2-5 once TRBD1 TRBV28 TGTGCCAGCTGGAGACAGGGGGCGAGGCTGGTAGCGACCCAGTACTTC CASWRQGARLVATQYF
TRBJ1-3 - - TRBV10-3 TGTGCCATCAGTGCTATTGCAGGGACTGGAAACACCATATATTTT CAISAIAGTGNTIYF
TRBJ1-6 - - TRBV2 TGTGCCAGCAGACCTCATTGGGGGACTGATAGTTCACCCCTCCACTTT CASRPHWGTDSSPLHF
TRBJ2-1 - TRBD2 TRBV7-7 TGTGCCAGCAGCTTAAACGGGGGGGCCCAAAATGAGCAGTTCTTC CASSLNGGAQNEQFF
TRBJ2-5 - - TRBV5-8 TGTGCCAGCAGCTTGCGGGAGACCCAGTACTTC CASSLRETQYF
TRBJ1-1 - TRBD1 TRBV11-1 TGTGCCAGCAGCCATGGACAGGGGACAATGAACACTGAAGCTTTCTTT CASSHGQGTMNTEAFF
TRBJ2-2 - TRBD2 TRBV9 TGTGCCAGCAGCCCGGGGACTAGCGGGAACACCGGGGAGCTGTTTTTT CASSPGTSGNTGELFF
TRBJ2-7 - - TRBV7-2 TGTGCCAGCAGCTTTGGTCGTGTATCCGAGCAGTACTTC CASSFGRVSEQYF
TRBJ1-1 - TRBD1 TRBV18 TGTGCCAGCTCACGGGTCCACCGACAGGGGGCTTTAAACACTGAAGCTTTCTTT CASSRVHRQGALNTEAFF
TRBJ1-1 - - TRBV6-5 TGTGCCAGCAGTGGGGGCCGACAGTTGGTAACTGAAGCTTTCTTT CASSGGRQLVTEAFF
TRBJ1-2 - TRBD1 TRBV5-1 TGCGCCAGCAGCTTGGTCCCCCAGGGGGCCTATGGCTACACCTTC CASSLVPQGAYGYTF
TRBJ1-1 - - TRBV29-1 TGCAGCGTTGAGCAGGGGAGCACTGAAGCTTTCTTT CSVEQGSTEAFF
TRBJ1-5 few - TRBV28 TGTGCCAGCAGACTCGGGCCTCGGGGACAGCCCCAGCATTTT CASRLGPRGQPQHF
TRBJ2-7 - TRBD1 TRBV7-2 TGTGCCAGCAGCTTAGGGGGACAGGGTCACAACGAGCAGTACTTC CASSLGGQGHNEQYF
TRBJ2-7 - TRBD1 TRBV6-1 TGTGCCAGCAGGGGACAGATCTACGAGCAGTACTTC CASRGQIYEQYF
TRBJ2-1 - TRBD1 TRBV9 TGTGCCAGCAGCGCGTCGACAGGGGGCGTGCAGTTCTTC CASSASTGGVQFF
TRBJ1-1 - - TRBV7-2 TGTGCCAGCAGCCGAACCAGGAACACTGAAGCTTTCTTT CASSRTRNTEAFF
TRBJ2-1 - TRBD1 TRBV5-1 TGCGCCAGCAGCTCAGGGGGCAATGAGCAGTTCTTC CASSSGGNEQFF
TRBJ2-7 - - TRBV30 TGTGCCTGGAGTCCGGAGGTGGTGCAGTACTTC CAWSPEVVQYF
TRBJ2-5 - TRBD2 TRBV7-2 TGTGCCAGCAGCCCACTATCGACTAGCGGGATACTTGGGACCCAGTACTTC CASSPLSTSGILGTQYF
TRBJ1-4 - - TRBV7-9 TGTGCCAGCACCTTCACTGCAACTAATGAAAAACTGTTTTTT CASTFTATNEKLFF
TRBJ2-3 - TRBD2 TRBV5-1 TGCGCCAGCAGCCCGGCCCCTGGTCGCGGGGGGTACACAGATACGCAGTATTTT CASSPAPGRGGYTDTQYF
TRBJ2-2 - - TRBV7-3 TGTGCCAGCAGCTTAACGGTCGGGGGGAACACCGGGGAGCTGTTTTTT CASSLTVGGNTGELFF
TRBJ2-5 - TRBD2 TRBV5-1 TGCGCCAGCAGGGCGGGACTAGCGGGCCAAGAGACCCAGTACTTC CASRAGLAGQETQYF
TRBJ2-2 - - TRBV9 TGTGCCAGCAGCGTAGAGATAACAATGAACACCGGGGAGCTGTTTTTT CASSVEITMNTGELFF
TRBJ1-6 - TRBD1 TRBV5-5 TGTGCCGAGGACAGGGCCTATAATTCACCCCTCCACTTT CAEDRAYNSPLHF
TRBJ2-5 - TRBD2 TRBV7-6 TGTGCCAGCAGCCTCCTAGTCCACCGTGGGCGGGAGCAGACCCAGTACTTC CASSLLVHRGREQTQYF